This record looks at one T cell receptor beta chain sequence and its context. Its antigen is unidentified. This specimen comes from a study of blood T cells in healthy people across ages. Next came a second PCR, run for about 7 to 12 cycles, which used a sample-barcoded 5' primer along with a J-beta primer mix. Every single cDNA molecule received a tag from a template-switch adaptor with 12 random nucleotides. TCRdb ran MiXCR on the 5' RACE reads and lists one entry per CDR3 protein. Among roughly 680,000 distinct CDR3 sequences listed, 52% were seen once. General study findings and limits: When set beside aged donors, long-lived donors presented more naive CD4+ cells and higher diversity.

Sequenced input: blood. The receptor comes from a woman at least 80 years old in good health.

For the CDR3, the DNA is TGTGCCAGCAGTGAAGGCTCTACAGGGGGCGGTTCACCCCTCCACTTT. As protein: CASSEGSTGGGSPLHF. This rearrangement joins TRBV6-1 to TRBJ1-6; 9 bases align to TRBD1. The CDR3 contains 16 residues. CDR1 is MNHNS and CDR2 is SASEGT in the germline V gene. The J segment lost 9 bases and the V segment lost 1 base, leaving 7 bases of the junction unmatched.